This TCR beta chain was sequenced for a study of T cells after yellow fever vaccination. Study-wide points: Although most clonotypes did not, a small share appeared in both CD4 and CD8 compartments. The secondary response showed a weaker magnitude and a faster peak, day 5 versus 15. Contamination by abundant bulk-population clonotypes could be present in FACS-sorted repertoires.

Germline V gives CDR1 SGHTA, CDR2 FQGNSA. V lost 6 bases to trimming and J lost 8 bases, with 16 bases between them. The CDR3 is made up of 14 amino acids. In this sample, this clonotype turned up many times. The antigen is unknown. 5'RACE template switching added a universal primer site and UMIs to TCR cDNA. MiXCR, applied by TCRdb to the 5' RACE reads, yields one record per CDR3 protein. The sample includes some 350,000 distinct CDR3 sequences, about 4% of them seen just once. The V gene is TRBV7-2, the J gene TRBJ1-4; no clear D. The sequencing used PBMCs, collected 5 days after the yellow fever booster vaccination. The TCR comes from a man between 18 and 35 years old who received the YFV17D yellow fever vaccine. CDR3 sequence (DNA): TGTGCCAGCAGACCTAGAGAAGGGCAGGAAAAACTGTTTTTT. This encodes CASRPREGQEKLFF.